Shown below are 6 T cell receptor beta chains from a single sample sequenced in a study of tumor-infiltrating lymphocytes in oesophageal squamous cell carcinoma. TCRdb reprocessed the PCR reads with MiXCR, giving one entry per CDR3 protein. The sample shows about 24,000 distinct CDR3 sequences, about two fifths of them seen only once. Sample: esophageal tumor tissue. The source of these receptors is a male donor with esophageal squamous cell carcinoma.

This chain connects TRBV12-3 or TRBV12-4 to TRBJ2-5; no clear D gene. CDR3 size: 14 residues. Trimming took 8 bases from V and 4 from J, leaving 17 bases between them. The CDR3 coding sequence is TGTGCCAGCGGTGACATCCGAAAGGCAGAGACCCAGTACTTC. It is translated as CASGDIRKAETQYF.

On this clonotype: Here the CDR3 omits its conserved ending phenylalanine or tryptophan, so a read error is the likely source. Because the CDR3's place on the DNA is in doubt, the DNA is left out and the CDR3 is given as listed by TCRdb. The V gene is TRBV7-1, the J gene TRBJ2-7; the table gives TRBD1 as D, unverified against the DNA. TRBV7-1 is filed as an ORF, its function uncertain. The CDR3 numbers 16 amino acids, ends counted. The CDR3 loop reads CASSARDSTYEQYFGN.

As concerns this clonotype: The germline gene is not matched at one end of the junction; a read error may be the cause. The gene calls are TRBV7-6 and TRBJ2-1; D not certain. The CDR3 totals 15 residues. The germline V gene has CDR1 SGHVS and CDR2 FNYEAQ. The CDR3 bases are TGTGCTAGCAGCTTAGAAGAGGCTACCAACAATGAGCAGTTCTTC. Translated, it gives CASSLEEATNNEQFF.

About this clonotype: Given the absence of the conserved phenylalanine or tryptophan at the CDR3 end, a read error is likely. It is unclear where the CDR3 begins or ends on the DNA, so no DNA is shown, and the CDR3 is as TCRdb lists it. The chain employs TRBV12-3 or TRBV12-4 and TRBJ2-6; no check of the table's D call, TRBD1, against the DNA was made. The CDR3 has 17 residues if both end residues are counted. CDR3 amino acids: CASSSDRGSLSIQYFGA.

The V call is TRBV10-1, the J call TRBJ2-5; D gene ambiguous. The DNA end is more similar to TRBJ2-4, so the J call may be wrong. This CDR3 has 16 amino acids. Germline V CDR1 and CDR2: WNHNN, SYGVQD (reference sequence). The CDR3 protein is CARGATLSEYKNIQYF. CDR3 nucleotide sequence: TGCGCCAGAGGCGCAACGCTTTCGGAGTACAAAAACATTCAGTACTTC.

The chain has TRBV7-4 and TRBJ2-3; unclear D gene. The V gene's germline CDR1 is SGHVT and CDR2 SQSDAQ. Trimming left V 5 bases short and J 2 bases short, with 11 bases between. The CDR3 extends over 14 amino acids. CDR3 sequence reads: CASSLPRVTDTQYF. Written as DNA, the CDR3 is TGTGCCAGCAGCCTACCACGGGTCACAGATACGCAGTATTTT.